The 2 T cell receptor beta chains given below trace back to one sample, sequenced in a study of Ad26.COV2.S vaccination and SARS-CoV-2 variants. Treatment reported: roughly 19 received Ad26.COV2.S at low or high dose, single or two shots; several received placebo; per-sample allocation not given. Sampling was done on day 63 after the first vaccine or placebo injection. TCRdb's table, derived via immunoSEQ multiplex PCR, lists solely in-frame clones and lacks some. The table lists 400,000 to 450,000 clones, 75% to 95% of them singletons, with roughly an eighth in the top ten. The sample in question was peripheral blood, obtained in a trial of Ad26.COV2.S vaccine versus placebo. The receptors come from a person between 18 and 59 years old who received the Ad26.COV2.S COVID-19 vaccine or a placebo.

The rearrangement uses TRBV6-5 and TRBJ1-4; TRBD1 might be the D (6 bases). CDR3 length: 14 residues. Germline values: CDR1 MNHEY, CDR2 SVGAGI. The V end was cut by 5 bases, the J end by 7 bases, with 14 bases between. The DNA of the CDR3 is TGTGCCAGCAGTCCCGAAGGGGGTGGTGAAAAACTGTTTTTT. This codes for CASSPEGGGEKLFF.

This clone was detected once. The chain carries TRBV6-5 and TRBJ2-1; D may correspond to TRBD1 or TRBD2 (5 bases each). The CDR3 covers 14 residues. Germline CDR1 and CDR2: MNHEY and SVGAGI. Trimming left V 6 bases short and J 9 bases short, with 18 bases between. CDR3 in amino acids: CASRGTGALSEQFF. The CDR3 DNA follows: TGTGCCAGCAGAGGTACCGGGGCCTTGTCTGAGCAGTTCTTC.